The clone carrying this T cell receptor beta chain appeared once. Authors' analysis steps: Amplifying reference gene primers gave estimates of nucleated cell counts. Here immunoSEQ multiplex PCR was the method, and the copy in TCRdb shows in-frame clones only, minus some. V and J calls and clone size come straight from that table; D and trimming were deduced from the DNA. The table has over 250,000 clones, around 86% seen once; the top ten hold about an eighth. The data stem from a study of blood T cell repertoires in COVID-19. Study-wide context: Both acute and convalescent COVID-19 samples were obtained from the United States, Italy and Spain.

This CDR3 is 14 amino acids long. Germline loops: CDR1 MNHNY, CDR2 SVGAGI (reference sequence). The V gene lost 6 bases and the J gene lost 0 bases, with 11 bases spanning the gap. The clonotype originates from a human donor in a cohort sampled during active COVID-19. The sequencing input was peripheral blood. The V gene is TRBV6-6, the J gene TRBJ1-1; tentatively, D is TRBD1 (6 bases). The CDR3 sequence is CASRDSRMNTEAFF. CDR3 nucleotide sequence: TGTGCCAGCAGGGACAGCCGCATGAACACTGAAGCTTTCTTT.